This T cell receptor beta chain is from a study of PD-1 blockade in classical Hodgkin lymphoma. The protocol was immunoSEQ multiplex PCR, while the TCRdb copy is restricted to in-frame clones and leaves out a portion. The sample includes 30,000 or so clones, 85% seen only once; the top ten take about 2.3%. Deletions cut 2 bases from V and 2 bases from J, with 3 bases between. CDR1 is MNHNS and CDR2 is SASEGT in the germline V gene. The CDR3 runs 12 residues. Relapse was seen in all patients after autologous stem cell transplantation, and brentuximab vedotin exposure was variable. Negative selection with magnetic separation was used to purify CD4+ T cells from thawed PBMCs.

Material: CD4+ T cells from blood, obtained at baseline. The sequence derives from a human donor with classical Hodgkin lymphoma. The gene calls are TRBV6-1 and TRBJ2-5, with D unresolved. The CDR3 region is CASSESQETQYF. The DNA of the CDR3 is TGTGCCAGCAGTGAAAGTCAAGAGACCCAGTACTTC.